The 29 T cell receptor beta chains reported below all come from one sample, sequenced in a study of T cell responses to AZD1222 COVID-19 vaccine. The repertoire was sequenced with immunoSEQ multiplex PCR; TCRdb's copy has only in-frame clones and lacks some. This table holds fewer than 200,000 clones, 85% to 90% found once. This specimen consisted of peripheral blood, obtained 28 days after the second AZD1222 dose. Receptors were obtained from an adult who received the AZD1222 COVID-19 vaccine.

This clone is a singleton in its sample. The gene calls are TRBV21-1 and TRBJ2-5; TRBD2, the table's D call, lacks a check against the DNA. TRBV21-1 is designated a pseudogene. The CDR3 is 13 amino acids. CDR3 residues: CASSPGRDETQYF. CDR3 coding DNA: TGTGCCAGCAGCCCAGGGAGGGATGAGACCCAGTACTTC.

The rearrangement links TRBV6-2 or TRBV6-3 to TRBJ2-7; 11 positions match TRBD2. This CDR3 contains 19 residues. V shed 0 bases and J 0 bases; nucleotides not matched to a gene: 10. The germline V gene has CDR1 MNHEY and CDR2 SVGEGT. CDR3 amino acids: CASSYSTGLAVRSSYEQYF. The CDR3 DNA follows: TGTGCCAGCAGTTACTCCACGGGACTAGCGGTTCGGAGCTCCTACGAGCAGTACTTC.

The gene calls are TRBV27 and TRBJ2-2, with 10 bases fitting TRBD1. The ends lost 5 bases at V and 6 bases at J; junction bases unmatched: 6. The CDR3 has 15 residues. Germline assignment: CDR1 MNHEY and CDR2 SMNVEV (reference sequence). CDR3 protein: CASSRWTGGAGELFF. CDR3 DNA sequence: TGTGCCAGCAGTAGATGGACAGGGGGGGCCGGGGAGCTGTTTTTT.

V and J are TRBV5-1 and TRBJ1-4; 9 bases match TRBD1. The J segment lost 6 bases and the V segment lost 5 bases, leaving 2 bases of the junction unmatched. This CDR3 has 13 amino acids. Germline V CDR1 and CDR2: SGHRS, YFSETQ. For the CDR3, the DNA is TGCGCCAGCAGGACAGGGGGTTATGAAAAACTGTTTTTT. Translating it yields CASRTGGYEKLFF.

The chain joins TRBV3-1 (or the pseudogene TRBV3-2) to TRBJ2-3, with 12 bases matching TRBD2. The CDR3 is 16 amino acids. Germline assignment: CDR1 LGHDT and CDR2 YNNKEL (reference sequence). The V and J ends lost 4 bases and 3 bases, in that order; junction bases with no gene match: 5. In DNA form, the CDR3 reads TGTGCCAGCAGCCGACTAGCGGGAGCCAGTACAGATACGCAGTATTTT. Translation gives CASSRLAGASTDTQYF.

The chain carries TRBV28 and TRBJ2-1; D unresolved. Looked up from germline, CDR1 is MDHEN and CDR2 is SYDVKM. Deletions cut 1 base from V and 0 bases from J, with 13 bases between. This CDR3 is built from 17 residues. CDR3 residues: CASSLSHGSPSYNEQFF. CDR3 coding DNA: TGTGCCAGCAGTTTATCCCACGGGTCTCCCTCCTACAATGAGCAGTTCTTC.

This chain uses TRBV6-5 with TRBJ2-1; 11 positions match TRBD2. Losses at the gene ends were 6 bases for V and 5 bases for J; bases not matched to a gene: 6. The CDR3 has 15 residues. The V gene's germline CDR1 is MNHEY and CDR2 SVGAGI. The CDR3 DNA reads TGTGCCAGCAGGAGGGGGACTAGCGGTAACAATGAGCAGTTCTTC. This sequence encodes CASRRGTSGNNEQFF.

The table lists this clone with a count of one. The rearrangement links TRBV9 to TRBJ2-2; D may correspond to TRBD1 or TRBD2 (5 bases each). The V and J ends lost 4 bases and 5 bases respectively, with 18 bases between them. The CDR3 totals 16 residues. Germline V gene data show CDR1 as SGDLS and CDR2 as YYNGEE. The CDR3 region is CASSHMPGQGTGELFF. The DNA for the CDR3 is TGTGCCAGCAGCCATATGCCGGGGCAAGGGACCGGGGAGCTGTTTTTT. Based on the CDR3 plus reference TRBV9 and TRBJ2-2, the full variable domain is DSGVTQTPKHLITATGQRVTLRCSPRSGDLSVYWYQQSLDQGLQFLIQYYNGEERAKGNILERFSAQQFPDLHSELNLSSLELGDSALYFCASSHMPGQGTGELFFGEGSRLTVL.

The chain recombines TRBV20-1 with TRBJ1-1; D uncertain. Per the germline V gene, CDR1 is DFQATT and CDR2 is SNEGSKA (reference sequence). CDR3 length: 11 residues. Trimming cost V 3 bases and J 6 bases, with 8 bases left between them. CDR3 region: CSASEGPEAFF. CDR3 in DNA: TGCAGTGCTAGTGAGGGCCCTGAAGCTTTCTTT.

The chain combines TRBV21-1 with TRBJ2-7; TRBD2 is taken as the D call from the table, unchecked against the DNA. TRBV21-1 is reported as a pseudogene. The CDR3 covers 18 residues. CDR3 DNA sequence: TGTGCCAGCAGCAAAAGGGACCGAGGGGGGGCCATGACCTACGAGCAGTACTTC. It specifies CASSKRDRGGAMTYEQYF.

V gene TRBV6-2 or TRBV6-3 combines with J gene TRBJ2-7; 8 bases map to TRBD2. The CDR3 spans 15 residues. V lost 3 bases to trimming and J lost 4 bases; unmatched junction nucleotides: 8. Germline assignment: CDR1 MNHEY and CDR2 SVGEGT. The CDR3 loop reads CASSYPPSGLYEQYF. The CDR3 coding sequence is TGTGCCAGCAGTTATCCTCCTAGCGGGCTATACGAGCAGTACTTC.

The chain uses TRBV5-5 and TRBJ1-5, with TRBD1 matching over 8 bases. V trimming: 0 bases; J trimming: 1 base; junction bases outside the gene matches: 3. The CDR3 covers 16 residues. Looked up from germline, CDR1 is SGHKS and CDR2 is YYEKEE (reference sequence). CDR3 coding DNA: TGTGCCAGCAGCTTGGAGGACAGGGACAGCAATCAGCCCCAGCATTTT. Encoded protein: CASSLEDRDSNQPQHF. Full variable domain (remainder filled in from reference TRBV5-5 and TRBJ1-5): DAGVTQSPTHLIKTRGQQVTLRCSPISGHKSVSWYQQVLGQGPQFIFQYYEKEERGRGNFPDRFSARQFPNYSSELNVNALLLGDSALYLCASSLEDRDSNQPQHFGDGTRLSIL.

The rearrangement uses TRBV19 and TRBJ2-7; 8 bases are shared with TRBD1. Per germline, CDR1 LNHDA and CDR2 SQIVND (reference sequence). The CDR3 sequence is 14 residues long. The trim removed 7 bases at V and 3 bases at J, leaving 8 bases unmatched. Written as DNA, the CDR3 is TGTGCCAGTACTCAGACAGGGGCCAACTACGAGCAGTACTTC. It encodes CASTQTGANYEQYF.

This chain links TRBV12-3 or TRBV12-4 with TRBJ2-7; no reliable D call. This CDR3 is built from 10 residues. V was trimmed by 8 bases and J by 0 bases, leaving 2 bases between them. The CDR3 bases are TGTGCCAGCGCCTCCTACGAGCAGTACTTC. Amino acid sequence: CASASYEQYF.

This clone has just one count. CDR3 sequence reads: CASSLVLAPGMNTEAFF. CDR3 coding DNA: TGTGCCAGCAGCTTGGTATTGGCGCCGGGGATGAACACTGAAGCTTTCTTT. The chain recombines TRBV5-5 with TRBJ1-1; D unclear. V was cut by 0 bases and J by 0 bases, with 15 bases left in between. The CDR3 length is 17 residues. Germline V gene lookup returns CDR1 SGHKS and CDR2 YYEKEE (reference sequence).

This chain uses TRBV7-2 with TRBJ2-7; the D gene is possibly TRBD1 (5 bases). The length of the CDR3 is 14 residues. The germline CDR1 and CDR2 sequences are SGHTA and FQGNSA. Trimming took 2 bases from V and 5 from J, leaving 13 bases between them. CDR3 nucleotide sequence: TGTGCCAGCAGCTTATGGTCAGGGTCCAACGAGCAGTACTTC. Translating it yields CASSLWSGSNEQYF.

The chain couples TRBV14 to TRBJ2-2; D gene ambiguous. The V gene lost 5 bases and the J gene lost 7 bases, with 17 bases spanning the gap. Germline V lookup: CDR1 SGHDN, CDR2 FVKESK. The CDR3 consists of 15 residues. The CDR3 sequence: CASSYKTPRSGELFF. CDR3 nucleotides: TGTGCCAGCAGCTATAAAACACCCCGGAGCGGGGAGCTGTTTTTT. Together with reference TRBV14 and TRBJ2-2, the CDR3 gives the full variable domain: EAGVTQFPSHSVIEKGQTVTLRCDPISGHDNLYWYRRVMGKEIKFLLHFVKESKQDESGMPNNRFLAERTGGTYSTLKVQPAELEDSGVYFCASSYKTPRSGELFFGEGSRLTVL.

V gene TRBV19 combines with J gene TRBJ2-1; 9 bases match TRBD2. Looked up from germline, CDR1 is LNHDA and CDR2 is SQIVND (reference sequence). The CDR3 spans 15 residues. V shed 3 bases and J 5 bases; nucleotides not matched to a gene: 5. The CDR3 bases are TGTGCCAGTAGTATTGGTAGCGGGGGTGACAATGAGCAGTTCTTC. Residues: CASSIGSGGDNEQFF.

V is TRBV3-1 (or the pseudogene TRBV3-2) and J is TRBJ2-5; 12 bases are shared with TRBD2. The CDR3 has 15 residues. The germline V gene encodes CDR1 LGHDT and CDR2 YNNKEL (reference sequence). Trimming at V came to 4 bases and at J to 5 bases, leaving 5 bases not matched to a gene. The CDR3 sequence is CASSPGLAGGETQYF. The CDR3 DNA follows: TGTGCCAGCAGCCCGGGACTAGCGGGTGGGGAGACCCAGTACTTC.

The rearrangement joins TRBV12-3 or TRBV12-4 to TRBJ1-5; TRBD1 agrees at 7 bases. The CDR3 runs to 13 residues. The V gene end was trimmed by 4 bases and the J gene end by 7 bases; junction bases not matched to a gene: 4. The CDR3 DNA follows: TGTGCCAGCAGTTCTCAGGGGGAACAGCCCCAGCATTTT. It specifies CASSSQGEQPQHF.

The chain couples TRBV9 to TRBJ2-2, with D perhaps matching TRBD2 (6 bases). V dropped 0 bases and J dropped 4 bases, with 13 bases sitting between them. Germline CDR1 reads SGDLS; CDR2 reads YYNGEE. The CDR3 consists of 16 residues. The CDR3 DNA sequence: TGTGCCAGCAGCGTAGGCGGGGTCTATCGCACCGGGGAGCTGTTTTTT. Translating gives CASSVGGVYRTGELFF.

The V gene is TRBV13, the J gene TRBJ2-7; possibly TRBD1 for D (5 bases). The germline V gene encodes CDR1 PRHDT and CDR2 FYEKMQ (reference sequence). Trimming cost V 6 bases and J 5 bases, with 11 bases left between them. This CDR3 spans 12 amino acids. CDR3 protein: CASSSTGDEQYF. The CDR3 coding sequence is TGTGCCAGCAGTTCCACAGGCGACGAGCAGTACTTC.

The chain joins TRBV19 to TRBJ2-1, with 11 bases fitting TRBD2. The CDR3 runs 17 residues. V trimming: 5 bases; J trimming: 9 bases; junction bases outside the gene matches: 15. Germline-derived CDR1 and CDR2 are LNHDA and SQIVND (reference sequence). This CDR3 reads CASSPARVAGGLGEQFF. CDR3 DNA sequence: TGTGCCAGTAGTCCCGCCAGGGTAGCGGGAGGGTTGGGTGAGCAGTTCTTC. Based on the CDR3 plus reference TRBV19 and TRBJ2-1, the full variable domain is DGGITQSPKYLFRKEGQNVTLSCEQNLNHDAMYWYRQDPGQGLRLIYYSQIVNDFQKGDIAEGYSVSREKKESFPLTVTSAQKNPTAFYLCASSPARVAGGLGEQFFGPGTRLTVL.

The rearrangement joins TRBV28 to TRBJ2-7, with 8 bases identical to TRBD2. In germline, CDR1 is MDHEN, CDR2 SYDVKM. Trimming removed 8 bases from V and 3 bases from J; junction bases left unmatched: 24. The CDR3 contains 19 residues. CDR3 bases: TGTGCCAGCTCACCCCAACTAGCGGAGTCCCTGTGGAGGAGCTACGAGCAGTACTTC. It specifies CASSPQLAESLWRSYEQYF.

This clone was found once. The chain has TRBV3-1 (or the pseudogene TRBV3-2) and TRBJ2-7; 16 bases line up with TRBD2. The CDR3 spans 17 residues. V dropped 5 bases and J dropped 4; count of bases not matched to a gene: 8. CDR1 LGHDT and CDR2 YNNKEL come from the germline V gene (reference sequence). The CDR3 spells CASSAQGLAGGVYEQYF. DNA of the CDR3: TGTGCCAGCAGCGCCCAGGGACTAGCGGGAGGGGTATACGAGCAGTACTTC.

This chain joins TRBV19 and TRBJ2-7; 10 nucleotides agree with TRBD2. The V gene's germline CDR1 is LNHDA and CDR2 SQIVND (reference sequence). This CDR3 has 14 amino acids. Trimming at V came to 5 bases and at J to 1 base, leaving 2 bases not matched to a gene. This CDR3 reads CASSASGRSYEQYF. The CDR3, as DNA: TGTGCCAGTAGTGCTAGCGGGAGATCCTACGAGCAGTACTTC.

The J gene is TRBJ2-7, the V gene TRBV7-8; the match to TRBD2 covers 11 bases. V dropped 4 bases and J dropped 3; count of bases not matched to a gene: 2. Germline V gives CDR1 SGHVS, CDR2 FQNEAQ. The CDR3 runs 14 residues. CDR3 amino acids: CASSSGTSGYEQYF. CDR3 nucleotides: TGTGCCAGCAGCTCCGGGACTAGCGGCTACGAGCAGTACTTC.

V usage is TRBV6-2 or TRBV6-3 and J usage is TRBJ2-5; 9 bases are a match to TRBD1. This CDR3 is 13 amino acids long. Germline V lookup: CDR1 MNHEY, CDR2 SVGEGT. The junction had 5 bases not matched to a gene; V was cut back by 6 bases and J by 6 bases. CDR3 sequence (DNA): TGTGCCAGCAGCCAAACAGGGGGCCAGACCCAGTACTTC. Amino acids: CASSQTGGQTQYF.

The chain has TRBV7-3 and TRBJ2-1; 12 positions match TRBD2. CDR1 and CDR2 from the germline V gene are SGHTA and FQGTGA. This CDR3 spans 18 amino acids. V lost 3 bases, J lost 11 bases, and 17 bases stayed unmatched. CDR3 coding DNA: TGTGCCAGCAGCTTTTTCCAAGGGGCTAGCGGGAGGGCCACGAAGCAGTTCTTC. This translates into CASSFFQGASGRATKQFF. Complete variable domain (other parts from reference TRBV7-3 and TRBJ2-1): GAGVSQTPSNKVTEKGKYVELRCDPISGHTALYWYRQSLGQGPEFLIYFQGTGAADDSGLPNDRFFAVRPEGSVSTLKIQRTERGDSAVYLCASSFFQGASGRATKQFFGPGTRLTVL.